The T cell receptor beta chain described here comes from a study of blood T cell repertoires in COVID-19 (dated by TCRdb to the early 2020s). A note on the overall study: Collaborator samples came from the United States, Italy and Spain and covered acute and convalescent phases of COVID-19. The prospective study material was composed of cDNA or gDNA derived from T cells, B-cell-depleted T cells, or PBMCs. Deeply sampled blood TCRbeta repertoires from subjects exposed to, actively infected with, or recovered from COVID-19 were included in the dataset. The repertoires were made available in a free public database intended to serve as a resource for research on the immune response to SARS-CoV-2. The samples were drawn from the first 160 participants of the ongoing ImmuneRACE study and from over 950 subjects provided by 6 global collaborators. Sample metadata almost always included a de-identified subject ID, COVID-19 status, age in years and sex. Where available, HLA class I and class II types were taken from metadata supplied by the sample provider and were not determined by assay-based typing.

The CDR3 has 14 amino acids, counting the end cysteine and phenylalanine. CDR3 DNA only is kept here, 42 bases in frame from base 1. The V end loses 4 bases and the J end loses 2 bases, and a stretch of 11 bases separates them. Looking up the germline V gene (reference sequence) yields CDR1 LNHDA and CDR2 SQIVND. As regards this clone: It lacks a known antigen. It has no much larger one-base neighbor in the sample; base qualities were not kept.

The immunoSEQ Assay, a bias-controlled multiplex PCR, was used to amplify TCRbeta CDR3 regions from genomic DNA. As for how the authors treated the data: The number of nucleated cells in each sample was estimated from the amplification of reference gene primers within the assay. To quantify the absolute abundance of each unique TCRbeta CDR3 rearrangement, sequence reads were collapsed and filtered. For each sample, productive Simpson clonality was calculated by taking the square root of Simpson's diversity index across productive rearrangements. The table was pulled from immuneACCESS by TCRdb, which kept in-frame rearrangements only. Such tables lose some clones; where checked, under half of the loss comes from unresolved V genes, and the rest has no known cause. V, J and clone size were drawn from that table, and D and trimming were deduced from the DNA. Across this sample there are about 68,000 clones, with 65% to 80% seen only once. Approximately 20% of the sample goes to the ten largest clones.

Beyond this particular receptor, the publication reports: Clinical and demographic metadata were provided uncurated, with the amount varying by source and participant.

Each collaborating institution followed its own protocols to collect whole blood in K2EDTA tubes. Collaborator samples were shipped for TCRbeta analysis as frozen whole blood, isolated PBMCs, or DNA extracted from either sample type. Recombination connected TRBV19 to TRBJ2-5; a tentative D call is TRBD1 (5 bases match). The origin of this receptor is a human donor in a cohort sampled during active COVID-19. The source material was peripheral blood. DNA sequence: TGTGCCAGTAGTACCCACGCAGGGCAAGAGACCCAGTACTTC. It translates to CASSTHAGQETQYF.